The sequence of this T cell receptor beta chain was determined in a study of OX40 agonist ivuxolimab in advanced cancers. Germline CDR1 and CDR2: LNHDA and SQIVND (reference sequence). V was pared by 4 bases and J by 1 base, with 7 bases between. This CDR3 is built from 13 residues. Assay used: immunoSEQ multiplex PCR; TCRdb lists only in-frame clones, some missing. The sample has approximately 68,000 clones, around 93% seen once. The sample here was CD4+ or CD8+ T cells sorted from blood, taken in a trial of the OX40 agonist ivuxolimab. V gene TRBV19 combines with J gene TRBJ1-1; D remains unclear. The sequence derives from an adult with an advanced solid tumor such as melanoma, head and neck, liver or kidney cancer. Here the CDR3 reads CASSRTTNTEAFF. The DNA for the CDR3 is TGTGCCAGTAGTAGAACGACGAACACTGAAGCTTTCTTT.